The sample holds many counts of the clone carrying this TCR beta chain. As yet, its antigen is unknown. The data originate from a study of T-cell reconstitution after alpha-beta-depleted transplantation in children. Study-level results: Surviving recipient cells, namely T cells and thymic progenitors, were the source of high day-60 TCRbeta diversity in some patients. At around two months after transplant, the alpha-beta T cells were reportedly derived from several hundred expanded clones that came from non-depleted graft cells. T-cell numbers and diversity one year post-transplant derived largely from freshly generated T cells.

Unique molecular identifiers featured in how the TCRbeta library was prepared. TCRdb recomputed calls from the PCR reads with MiXCR, one row per CDR3 protein. The repertoire holds about 580,000 distinct CDR3 sequences, roughly 23% seen once, with 12% to 15% in the top ten. Germline CDR1 reads MDHEN; CDR2 reads SYDVKM. The CDR3 covers 15 residues. With 5 bases clipped from V and 6 bases from J, the junction kept 9 bases outside the gene matches. Sequenced material: PBMCs, mostly from graft donor cells, taken 360 days after TCRalphabeta/CD19-depleted stem cell transplant. The origin of this receptor is a boy in the first two years of life who had a stem cell transplant for acute myeloid leukemia, so the T cells may come from the graft donor. This chain links TRBV28 with TRBJ1-4, with 7 bases fitting TRBD1. The CDR3 DNA sequence: TGTGCCAGCAGTCAGCAGACAGGGCTTGATGAAAAACTGTTTTTT. As protein: CASSQQTGLDEKLFF.